These 3 T cell receptor beta chains originate from one sample sequenced in a study of CD8 T cells in ankylosing spondylitis. TCRdb called the 5' RACE reads again in MiXCR, with one record for every CDR3 protein. The sample has about 750,000 distinct CDR3 sequences, around 20% seen once. Their antigens are not known. General study points: A TCR beta motif made of about eight highly homologous variants seemed typical of ankylosing spondylitis blood.

Sequencing used blood, either unsorted or a sorted T cell fraction (not recorded which). These receptors all come from a male donor with ankylosing spondylitis.

This sequence joins TRBV30 and TRBJ1-4; 7 nucleotides match TRBD1. With V trimmed by 2 bases and J by 7 bases, 4 bases remained unmatched. This CDR3 spans 13 amino acids. CDR1 GTSNPN and CDR2 SVGIG come from the germline V gene (reference sequence). The CDR3 coding sequence is TGTGCCTGGAGTCAGGGGGAAACTGAAAAACTGTTTTTT. Its translation: CAWSQGETEKLFF.

This clonotype was seen a few times. This rearrangement joins TRBV5-4 to TRBJ1-4; D may be TRBD1 (6 bases). Germline CDR1 and CDR2: SGHNT and YYREEE (reference sequence). The CDR3 extends over 12 amino acids. Trimming cost V 2 bases and J 10 bases, with 9 bases left between them. CDR3 amino acids: CASSFGDTKLFF. Here the CDR3 DNA reads TGTGCCAGCAGCTTTGGGGACACAAAACTGTTTTTT.

The J gene is TRBJ1-1, the V gene TRBV11-2, with 7 bases lining up with TRBD1. The J segment lost 8 bases and the V segment lost 5 bases, leaving 11 bases of the junction unmatched. The germline V gene encodes CDR1 SGHAT and CDR2 FQNNGV. The CDR3 runs 14 residues. This chain's CDR3 is CASSPGTVLGEAFF. In DNA form, the CDR3 reads TGTGCCAGCAGCCCCGGGACAGTTCTTGGGGAAGCTTTCTTT.